This T cell receptor beta chain was captured by sequencing in a study of CXCR3-negative and CXCR3-positive naive CD8 T cells. Via 5' RACE with UMI labels, TRB cDNA libraries were prepared. TCRdb re-analyzed the 5' RACE reads; it lists each CDR3 protein once, without DNA. This listing includes 45,000 to 60,000 distinct CDR3 sequences. About this clonotype: Antigen unknown.

Germline loops: CDR1 MNHEY, CDR2 SVGAGI. This CDR3 has 14 residues. The study's findings and limits: Comparison of naive subsets found surface CD5 to be comparable, and TCR strength was inferred on the basis of TRB CDR3 properties.

The V call is TRBV6-5, the J call TRBJ1-4; TCRdb indicates TRBD1, and absent DNA this call remains unverified. The specimen was naive CXCR3- CD8+ T cells from blood. Subset indicated: CD45RO-CCR7+CD27+CD95- naive CD8+ T cells lacking CXCR3 (TNR3-). The receptor comes from a human donor in good health. Some clones in this sample may be carry-over from other donors' samples. CDR3 loop: CASSGQAGGEKLFF.